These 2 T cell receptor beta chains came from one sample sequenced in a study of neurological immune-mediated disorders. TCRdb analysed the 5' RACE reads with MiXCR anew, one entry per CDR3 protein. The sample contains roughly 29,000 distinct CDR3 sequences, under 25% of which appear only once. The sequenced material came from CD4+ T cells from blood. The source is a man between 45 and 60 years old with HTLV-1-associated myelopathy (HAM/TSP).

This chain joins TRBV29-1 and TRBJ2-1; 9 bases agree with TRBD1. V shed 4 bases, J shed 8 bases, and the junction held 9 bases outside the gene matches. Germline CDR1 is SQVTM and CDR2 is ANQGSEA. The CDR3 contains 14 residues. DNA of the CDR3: TGCAGCGTTGTCGGGACAGGGATGAGCGATGAGCAGTTCTTC. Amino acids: CSVVGTGMSDEQFF.

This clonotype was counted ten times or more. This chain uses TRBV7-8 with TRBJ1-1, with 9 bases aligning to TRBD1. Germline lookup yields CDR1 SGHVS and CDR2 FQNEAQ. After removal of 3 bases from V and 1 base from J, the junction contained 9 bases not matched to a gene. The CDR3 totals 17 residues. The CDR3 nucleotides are TGTGCCAGCAGCTTCATTATAACGGACAGGGGGAACACTGAAGCTTTCTTT. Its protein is CASSFIITDRGNTEAFF.